This is a list of T cell receptor beta chains from one sample in a study of cytomegalovirus exposure and HLA in healthy donors. Method: immunoSEQ multiplex PCR; TCRdb's copy keeps in-frame clones and lacks some. The sample records about 59,000 clones, around 83% being singletons. Sequencing was performed on PBMCs. These receptors were taken from a human donor in good health. CDR3s include the opening cysteine and the closing phenylalanine or tryptophan. The D gene is left open where the match is weak. Not every row has a clone size; where given, it reads once, few, many or a size class.

cdr3_nt	cdr3_aa	d_call	v_call	j_call	clone_size
TGTGCCTGGGGTGTCCGGACAGGCAATCAGCCCCAGCATTTT	CAWGVRTGNQPQHF	NA	TRBV30	TRBJ1-5	NA
TGTGCCAGCAGCCCAGGACTAGCGGGAGGCTACAATGAGCAGTTCTTC	CASSPGLAGGYNEQFF	TRBD2	TRBV11-2	TRBJ2-1	NA
TGTGCCAGCAATATTGGACTAGCGGCAGATACGCAGTATTTT	CASNIGLAADTQYF	TRBD2	TRBV4-2	TRBJ2-3	NA
TGTGCCAGCAGCCAAGATTCCGGACAAAGCACAGATACGCAGTATTTT	CASSQDSGQSTDTQYF	NA	TRBV14	TRBJ2-3	NA
TGTGCCAGCAGCCCACCCATTAGCGGGAGTTCCGCCCCTAGGCAGTATTTT	CASSPPISGSSAPRQYF	TRBD2	TRBV11-3	TRBJ2-3	NA
TGTGCCAGCAGGTCCGGACAGGGTCCGATGAACACTGAAGCTTTCTTT	CASRSGQGPMNTEAFF	TRBD1	TRBV7-2	TRBJ1-1	NA
TGCGCCAGCAGCTCTTCGACAGGTTACTATGGCTACACCTTC	CASSSSTGYYGYTF	NA	TRBV5-1	TRBJ1-2	NA
TGTGCCAGCAGCAAAAGAAATGGCCACCGGGACAGGGAGAACACCGGGGAGCTGTTTTTT	CASSKRNGHRDRENTGELFF	NA	TRBV21-1	TRBJ2-2	NA
TGTGCCAGCAGCCCACCGCACAGTTCCGGGGCCAACGTCCTGACTTTC	CASSPPHSSGANVLTF	NA	TRBV11-2	TRBJ2-6	once
TGTGCCAGCAGCTTCCAGTACAATGAGCAGTTCTTC	CASSFQYNEQFF	NA	TRBV7-2	TRBJ2-1	NA
TGTTCCAGCAGCTTAGTGGCGGGCCCCCACGAGCAGTACTTC	CSSSLVAGPHEQYF	NA	TRBV7-9	TRBJ2-7	once
TGTGCCAGCAGCTTTACGCTGTCGGGAGAGACCCAGTACTTC	CASSFTLSGETQYF	NA	TRBV7-9	TRBJ2-5	NA
TGTGCCACCAGCGGCGGGGACGCCACTGCGGGAGGAACTGAAGCTTTCTTT	CATSGGDATAGGTEAFF	NA	TRBV15	TRBJ1-1	NA
TGTGCCAGCAGCTTTGAGATCAGGGGGAACACTGAAGCTTTCTTT	CASSFEIRGNTEAFF	NA	TRBV12-1	TRBJ1-1	NA
TGTGCCACCCGACGTCAGGACAGGTGGGGTCTCGCGGTTGGCGGGGAGCTGTTTTTT	CATRRQDRWGLAVGGELFF	TRBD1	TRBV28	TRBJ2-2	NA
TGTGCCAGCAGCCCTGGGGGGGGCCGGAACACTGAAGCTTTCTTT	CASSPGGGRNTEAFF	NA	TRBV7-2	TRBJ1-1	NA
TGTGCCAGCAGCCCGGACAGGGGGTTTTATAATTCACCCCTCCACTTT	CASSPDRGFYNSPLHF	TRBD1	TRBV27	TRBJ1-6	NA
TGTGCCAGTAGTAGAACCGACAGGGGACGCCAAGAGACCCAGTACTTC	CASSRTDRGRQETQYF	TRBD1	TRBV19	TRBJ2-5	NA
TGTGCCTGGCAACGAATGAGGACTGTCCCCTATGGCTACACCTTC	CAWQRMRTVPYGYTF	NA	TRBV30	TRBJ1-2	NA
TGTGCCAGCCTAGGGACAGGGGGAATTGTAGACATTCAGTACTTC	CASLGTGGIVDIQYF	TRBD1	TRBV28	TRBJ2-4	NA
TGTGCCAGCAGCGACCGGGGATCAAGGAGAGGACCCCTCCACTTT	CASSDRGSRRGPLHF	NA	TRBV2	TRBJ1-6	NA
TGCAGCGTCACTTCTCTAGCGGGAGGTTTTGCCGCCCATAGCACAGATACGCAGTATTTT	CSVTSLAGGFAAHSTDTQYF	TRBD2	TRBV29-1	TRBJ2-3	NA
TGTGCCAGCAGCATCAGGGGTTATAATTCACCCCTCCACTTT	CASSIRGYNSPLHF	NA	TRBV9	TRBJ1-6	NA
TGCGCCAGCAGCTTGGTTGCCGGGGTAGGGGAGACCCAGTACTTC	CASSLVAGVGETQYF	NA	TRBV5-1	TRBJ2-5	NA
TGTGCCAGCAGCCCGGCAGGGGGAACAGATACGCAGTATTTT	CASSPAGGTDTQYF	TRBD1	TRBV9	TRBJ2-3	NA
TGTGCCAGCAGCCTCAATGAGGGGGGGGCTATCTCTGTCTATGGCTACACCTTC	CASSLNEGGAISVYGYTF	NA	TRBV4-2	TRBJ1-2	NA
TGTGCCAGCAGGACGGTTGGCAGGGGAGAGCAGTACTTC	CASRTVGRGEQYF	NA	TRBV28	TRBJ2-7	NA
TGTGCCAGCAGCTTACCCCAGACAGAGCAGTACTTC	CASSLPQTEQYF	NA	TRBV7-6	TRBJ2-7	NA
TGTGCCAGCAGCTTAGGTGGCGGTCGTGGGAACACTGAAGCTTTCTTT	CASSLGGGRGNTEAFF	NA	TRBV11-2	TRBJ1-1	NA
TGTGCCAGCACTAGCGGGAGGGCCGGGACAGATACGCAGTATTTT	CASTSGRAGTDTQYF	TRBD2	TRBV19	TRBJ2-3	NA
TGCAGCGTTGGCCAGGGGGCTTGGGGCAATCAGCCCCAGCATTTT	CSVGQGAWGNQPQHF	TRBD1	TRBV29-1	TRBJ1-5	NA
TGTGCCATCAGTGAGTCGGTGGGGGGGAACACTGAAGCTTTCTTT	CAISESVGGNTEAFF	NA	TRBV10-3	TRBJ1-1	NA
TGTGCCATCAGCACCACCACAGGAAGCGAGCAGTACTTC	CAISTTTGSEQYF	NA	TRBV10-3	TRBJ2-7	NA
TGTGCCAGCAACCCACACCCCCCGACTAGCGGAACTCCCACAGATACGCAGTATTTT	CASNPHPPTSGTPTDTQYF	TRBD2	TRBV7-9	TRBJ2-3	few
TGTGCCAGCAGCTTAAACCCCCAGGGGGATACGCAGTATTTT	CASSLNPQGDTQYF	NA	TRBV7-3	TRBJ2-3	NA
TGTGCCAGCAGCTTGGGCGGACTAGCGGACGACAAAAACATTCAGTACTTC	CASSLGGLADDKNIQYF	TRBD2	TRBV5-6	TRBJ2-4	few
TGTGCCAGCAGCTGGACAGGGGCCCAGAAGGGCAAACTGTTTTTT	CASSWTGAQKGKLFF	TRBD1	TRBV7-3	TRBJ1-4	NA
TGTGCCAGCAAAATCTATAAAAACACTGAAGCTTTCTTT	CASKIYKNTEAFF	NA	TRBV28	TRBJ1-1	NA
TGTGCCAGCACCCTTAGCGGAAGGGGTGCAAACACCGGGGAGCTGTTTTTT	CASTLSGRGANTGELFF	NA	TRBV9	TRBJ2-2	NA
TGTGCCAGCTCCCCGGGGTGCTATAATTCACCCCTCCACTTT	CASSPGCYNSPLHF	NA	TRBV21-1	TRBJ1-6	few
TGTGCCAGCAGCTCCCCGGGACTAGCTTTCAATGAGCAGTTCTTC	CASSSPGLAFNEQFF	TRBD2	TRBV5-4	TRBJ2-1	NA
TGTGCCAGCAGCTTGCGGGCGGCAGAGACCCAGTACTTC	CASSLRAAETQYF	NA	TRBV7-3	TRBJ2-5	NA
TGTGCCAGCAGCACGGACAGGGGGAGGATAGATACGCAGTATTTT	CASSTDRGRIDTQYF	TRBD1	TRBV5-6	TRBJ2-3	few
TGCGCCACCACCGATGGACTAGCGGGAGAACGTGAGCAGTTCTTC	CATTDGLAGEREQFF	TRBD2	TRBV5-1	TRBJ2-1	NA
TGCGCCAGCAGCCGTCAACAGGGGGCGATTGATGAGCAGTTCTTC	CASSRQQGAIDEQFF	TRBD1	TRBV4-3	TRBJ2-1	NA
TGTGCCAGCAGCTTAAGTGGTCTAGTAAACGAGCAGTACTTC	CASSLSGLVNEQYF	NA	TRBV7-6	TRBJ2-7	NA